The T cell receptor (beta chain) described here comes from a study of cytomegalovirus exposure and HLA in healthy donors. Use of 60 Vbeta and 13 Jbeta primers characterized the PCR. The repertoire was sequenced with immunoSEQ multiplex PCR; TCRdb's copy has only in-frame clones and lacks some. This table holds under 200,000 clones, about four fifths found once. This CDR3 has 17 residues. Germline CDR1 is SGHRS and CDR2 is YFSETQ. Trimming took 0 bases from V and 1 from J; bases not matched to a gene: 7. Source material: PBMCs. The sequence was collected from a woman in her fifties or sixties in good health and CMV-seronegative. The rearrangement links TRBV5-1 to TRBJ2-5, with TRBD1 matching 9 bases. The CDR3 DNA sequence: TGCGCCAGCAGCTTGGGAGCGGGACAGGGACTCCAAGAGACCCAGTACTTC. Its translation is CASSLGAGQGLQETQYF. The full variable domain, with the rest looked up from reference TRBV5-1 and TRBJ2-5, is KAGVTQTPRYLIKTRGQQVTLSCSPISGHRSVSWYQQTPGQGLQFLFEYFSETQRNKGNFPGRFSGRQFSNSRSEMNVSTLELGDSALYLCASSLGAGQGLQETQYFGPGTRLLVL.